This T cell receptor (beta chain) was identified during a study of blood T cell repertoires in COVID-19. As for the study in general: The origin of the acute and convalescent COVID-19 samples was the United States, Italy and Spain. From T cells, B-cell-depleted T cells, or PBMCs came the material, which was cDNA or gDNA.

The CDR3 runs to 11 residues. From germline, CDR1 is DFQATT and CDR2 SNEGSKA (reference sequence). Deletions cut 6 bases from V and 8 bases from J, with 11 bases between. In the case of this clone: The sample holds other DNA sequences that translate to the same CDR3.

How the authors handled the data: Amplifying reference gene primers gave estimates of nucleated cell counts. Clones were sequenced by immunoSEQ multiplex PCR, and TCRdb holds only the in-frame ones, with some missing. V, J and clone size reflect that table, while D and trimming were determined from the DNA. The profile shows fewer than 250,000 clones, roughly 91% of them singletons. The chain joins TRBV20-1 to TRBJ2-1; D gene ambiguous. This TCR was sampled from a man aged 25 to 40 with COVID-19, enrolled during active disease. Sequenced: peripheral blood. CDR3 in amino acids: CSASSGHEQFF. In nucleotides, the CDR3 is TGCAGTGCCTCTAGTGGTCATGAGCAGTTCTTC.